This record covers a single T cell receptor (beta chain). This entry comes from a study of blood T cell repertoires in COVID-19. Clones were read by immunoSEQ multiplex PCR, and TCRdb kept only the in-frame ones, dropping some. The sample gives over 200,000 clones, about 80% of which show up once; roughly 1.8% is in the top ten. The sample comprised PBMCs or T cells enriched from blood (not recorded which). The sequence was obtained from a man in his 60s who had recovered from COVID-19.

CDR3 sequence: CASSQGRGDVGAQYF. The DNA of the CDR3 is TGTGCCAGCAGCCAAGGAAGGGGTGACGTTGGGGCCCAGTACTTC. The chain recombines TRBV3-1 (or the pseudogene TRBV3-2) with TRBJ2-5; D possibly corresponds to TRBD1 (5 bases). Germline V gives CDR1 LGHDT, CDR2 YNNKEL (reference sequence). This CDR3 has 15 amino acids. V dropped 1 base and J dropped 9 bases, with 18 bases sitting between them.